This TCR beta chain appears in the sequencing data of a study of T cells in Graves' hyperthyroidism and ophthalmopathy. About the research overall: Once the initial diagnosis was made, peripheral blood was obtained before any treatment. Study-level findings and limits: Blood samples included most of the expanded thyroid clonotypes exceeding 0.001. Separation of ophthalmopathy from stable hyperthyroidism was achieved by a 13 V-J model.

Amplified TCR beta CDR3 regions came from RNA transcripts. Using the HTBI primer set, a first-round RT-PCR was run on the TCR CDR3. TCRdb independently ran MiXCR on the multiplex PCR reads; one entry per CDR3 protein. Of 200,000 to 250,000 distinct CDR3 sequences listed, 15% to 20% are singletons. In regard to this clonotype: Antigen: not known.

Germline loops: CDR1 SGDLS, CDR2 YYNGEE. The CDR3 extends over 15 amino acids. J lost 1 base, V lost 3 bases, and 0 bases had no gene match. The chain is built from TRBV9 and TRBJ2-3; 12 positions agree with TRBD2. The sequencing sample was made of blood. The sequence derives from a man in his forties or fifties with Graves' hyperthyroidism. CDR3 coding DNA: TGTGCCAGCAGCGGGACTAGCGGGGGCACAGATACGCAGTATTTT. This sequence encodes CASSGTSGGTDTQYF.